Shown below are 25 T cell receptor beta chains from a single sample sequenced in a study of blood T cell repertoires in COVID-19. Sequencing was performed with immunoSEQ multiplex PCR; in TCRdb, only in-frame clones are kept and a portion is missing. The table has 500,000 or so clones, roughly 87% seen once; the top ten hold roughly 0.7%. Sequencing was done on a sample of PBMCs or T cells enriched from blood (not recorded which). Every receptor here comes from a woman between 18 and 29 years old who had recovered from COVID-19.

This clone was observed a handful of times. The genes are TRBV2 and TRBJ2-3; tentatively, D is TRBD2 (5 bases). Trimming shortened V by 2 bases and J by 4 bases, and 10 bases separated the two germline ends. From germline, CDR1 is SNHLY and CDR2 FYNNEI. The CDR3 runs 14 residues. CDR3 DNA sequence: TGTGCCAGCAGTGAACGGCTAGCTGCAGATACGCAGTATTTT. Encoded protein: CASSERLAADTQYF. Combining the CDR3 with reference TRBV2 and TRBJ2-3 gives the whole variable domain EPEVTQTPSHQVTQMGQEVILRCVPISNHLYFYWYRQILGQKVEFLVSFYNNEISEKSEIFDDQFSVERPDGSNFTLKIRSTKLEDSAMYFCASSERLAADTQYFGPGTRLTVL.

The chain combines TRBV10-3 with TRBJ1-6, with a possible D match to TRBD1 (5 bases). The CDR3 has 15 residues. Germline V gene data show CDR1 as ENHRY and CDR2 as SYGVKD. V was trimmed by 4 bases and J by 0 bases, leaving 7 bases between them. The CDR3 bases are TGTGCCATCAGTGTGGGGGGCTCCTATAATTCACCCCTCCACTTT. Protein sequence: CAISVGGSYNSPLHF.

This clone showed up just once. The rearrangement links TRBV6-5 to TRBJ2-3; 11 bases are shared with TRBD2. Germline lookup yields CDR1 MNHEY and CDR2 SVGAGI. The CDR3 is made up of 15 amino acids. V trimming: 5 bases; J trimming: 3 bases; junction bases outside the gene matches: 4. CDR3 loop: CASSTTSGVTDTQYF. The CDR3 DNA sequence: TGTGCCAGCAGTACGACTAGCGGGGTTACAGATACGCAGTATTTT.

The CDR3 spells CASSSTSGGSTQYF. The CDR3 nucleotides are TGTGCCAGCAGCTCGACTAGCGGGGGGTCTACGCAGTATTTT. The chain is built from TRBV9 and TRBJ2-3; 13 bases fit TRBD2. The junction had 4 bases not matched to a gene; V was cut back by 4 bases and J by 8 bases. The CDR3 length is 14 residues. The germline V gene has CDR1 SGDLS and CDR2 YYNGEE.

The rearrangement joins TRBV6-5 to TRBJ2-1; 8 nucleotides line up with TRBD1. Germline CDR1 is MNHEY and CDR2 is SVGAGI. The CDR3 is made up of 15 amino acids. Unmatched junction bases numbered 10, after V lost 5 bases and J lost 7 bases. CDR3 coding DNA: TGTGCCAGCAGTCCAGGGACAGGCAGGTCTAATGAGCAGTTCTTC. It is translated as CASSPGTGRSNEQFF.

The CDR3 nucleotides are TGTGCCAGCAGTATAGCGGGGGGAAGCGATGAGCAGTTCTTC. Translation gives CASSIAGGSDEQFF. V is TRBV2 and J is TRBJ2-1, with 10 positions matching TRBD2. This CDR3 has 14 residues. From germline, CDR1 is SNHLY and CDR2 FYNNEI. Trimming cost V 5 bases and J 8 bases; bases outside gene matches: 6.

This chain uses TRBV30 with TRBJ2-7; D possibly corresponds to TRBD1 (6 bases). The CDR3 covers 16 residues. Per germline, CDR1 GTSNPN and CDR2 SVGIG (reference sequence). V lost 1 base and J lost 9, with 25 bases in between. In DNA, the CDR3 is TGTGCCTGGAGTGGTCGCGCGGGCACAGGGACGGTCGGGCAGTACTTC. The encoded protein is CAWSGRAGTGTVGQYF.

The chain has TRBV5-1 and TRBJ2-7; TRBD2 aligns across 8 bases. Germline assignment: CDR1 SGHRS and CDR2 YFSETQ. CDR3 length equals 12 residues. The trim removed 4 bases at V and 5 bases at J, leaving 2 bases unmatched. CDR3 loop: CASSPGGNEQYF. CDR3 nucleotide sequence: TGCGCCAGCAGCCCGGGGGGGAACGAGCAGTACTTC.

V usage is TRBV25-1 and J usage is TRBJ2-5, with 9 bases identical to TRBD1. CDR3 length: 14 residues. Trimming at V came to 7 bases and at J to 2 bases, leaving 5 bases not matched to a gene. From germline, CDR1 is MGHDK and CDR2 SYGVNS. CDR3 residues: CASTETGGQETQYF. CDR3 DNA sequence: TGTGCCAGCACCGAGACAGGGGGTCAAGAGACCCAGTACTTC.

The J gene is TRBJ1-5, the V gene TRBV12-3 or TRBV12-4; D is uncertain. The CDR3 covers 13 residues. V was clipped by 2 bases and J by 7 bases, with 9 bases between them. In DNA form, the CDR3 reads TGTGCCAGCAGTTTAAGCGCCGAACAGCCCCAGCATTTT. Its protein product is CASSLSAEQPQHF.

The V gene is TRBV24-1, the J gene TRBJ1-2; the D gene is possibly TRBD1 (5 bases). V shed 9 bases and J shed 3 bases, with 13 bases lying between them. Germline CDR1 is KGHDR and CDR2 is SFDVKD. This CDR3 region has 13 residues. Here the CDR3 DNA reads TGTGCCACCTCCCCAGGGCAGTACTATGGCTACACCTTC. The encoded protein is CATSPGQYYGYTF.

This clone was picked up one time. The rearrangement uses TRBV7-2 and TRBJ2-7, with D tentatively TRBD1 (6 bases). The V end lost 2 bases, the J end lost 1 base, and 12 bases lay between the germline ends. The CDR3 loop spans 15 amino acids. CDR1 is SGHTA, CDR2 FQGNSA, per germline. This chain's CDR3 is CASSLSTGLSYEQYF. As DNA, the CDR3 is TGTGCCAGCAGCTTATCGACAGGCCTTTCCTACGAGCAGTACTTC.

The chain has TRBV2 and TRBJ1-6; a weak D match, TRBD1 (5 bases). The germline V and J ends were trimmed by 6 bases and 0 bases, with 9 bases remaining between them. CDR3 length equals 15 residues. Germline V gives CDR1 SNHLY, CDR2 FYNNEI. The CDR3 reads CASRQDSSYNSPLHF. The CDR3 DNA reads TGTGCCAGCAGACAAGACAGCTCCTATAATTCACCCCTCCACTTT. The whole variable domain, remainder taken from reference TRBV2 and TRBJ1-6, is EPEVTQTPSHQVTQMGQEVILRCVPISNHLYFYWYRQILGQKVEFLVSFYNNEISEKSEIFDDQFSVERPDGSNFTLKIRSTKLEDSAMYFCASRQDSSYNSPLHFGNGTRLTVT.

The chain joins TRBV10-3 to TRBJ2-3, with TRBD2 matching over 10 bases. The CDR3 has 16 amino acids. Germline CDR1 ENHRY, CDR2 SYGVKD. V was pared by 6 bases and J by 3 bases, with 9 bases of the junction left unmatched. In nucleotides, the CDR3 is TGTGCCATCAGGGGACGCGGGACTAGCGATACAGATACGCAGTATTTT. This gives the protein CAIRGRGTSDTDTQYF.

This sequence joins TRBV29-1 and TRBJ1-1, with 8 bases aligning to TRBD1. With V trimmed by 8 bases and J by 1 base, 6 bases remained unmatched. The length of the CDR3 is 13 residues. Germline-derived CDR1 and CDR2 are SQVTM and ANQGSEA. CDR3 protein: CSFRQGPNTEAFF. CDR3 DNA sequence: TGCAGCTTTCGACAGGGGCCGAACACTGAAGCTTTCTTT.

The chain carries TRBV12-3 or TRBV12-4 and TRBJ2-7; D might be TRBD1 (8 bases). The CDR3 has 13 residues. With 7 bases removed from V and 5 bases from J, the gap between germline ends came to 15 bases. The CDR3 sequence is CASTTTGGDEQYF. The CDR3, as DNA: TGTGCCAGCACCACCACAGGGGGGGACGAGCAGTACTTC.

The J gene is TRBJ2-7, the V gene TRBV28; maybe TRBD1 (6 bases). The CDR3 is made up of 16 amino acids. Germline V CDR1 and CDR2: MDHEN, SYDVKM. Trimming left V 6 bases short and J 0 bases short, with 18 bases between. The CDR3 coding sequence is TGTGCCAGCAGCCCCTACCCACAGGGAAACTCCTACGAGCAGTACTTC. It yields the protein CASSPYPQGNSYEQYF. Together with reference TRBV28 and TRBJ2-7, the CDR3 gives the full variable domain: DVKVTQSSRYLVKRTGEKVFLECVQDMDHENMFWYRQDPGLGLRLIYFSYDVKMKEKGDIPEGYSVSREKKERFSLILESASTNQTSMYLCASSPYPQGNSYEQYFGPGTRLTVT.

The chain is built from TRBV5-1 and TRBJ2-1, with TRBD2 identical over 9 bases. This CDR3 has 16 residues. V shed 1 base, J shed 5 bases, and the junction held 7 bases outside the gene matches. Germline CDR1 is SGHRS and CDR2 is YFSETQ. CDR3 bases: TGCGCCAGCAGCTTGAGTTTAGCGGGGGTTCACAATGAGCAGTTCTTC. Residues: CASSLSLAGVHNEQFF.

The chain carries TRBV5-1 and TRBJ1-2; D is perhaps TRBD1 (5 bases). The V gene's germline CDR1 is SGHRS and CDR2 YFSETQ. The CDR3 contains 15 residues. V lost 3 bases and J lost 4, with 16 bases in between. The chain's CDR3 is CASSYGRGRGYGYTF. DNA for the CDR3: TGCGCCAGCAGCTACGGGCGGGGCCGGGGCTATGGCTACACCTTC. The whole variable domain, remainder taken from reference TRBV5-1 and TRBJ1-2, is KAGVTQTPRYLIKTRGQQVTLSCSPISGHRSVSWYQQTPGQGLQFLFEYFSETQRNKGNFPGRFSGRQFSNSRSEMNVSTLELGDSALYLCASSYGRGRGYGYTFGSGTRLTVV.

The chain uses TRBV6-5 and TRBJ2-2; D is possibly TRBD2 (5 bases). Between the trimmed V and J ends, which lost 7 bases and 4 bases, there was a span of 13 bases. The CDR3 extends over 14 amino acids. CDR1 and CDR2 from the germline V gene are MNHEY and SVGAGI. The CDR3 coding sequence is TGTGCCAGCAACGGGCTTGGAGGCACCGGGGAGCTGTTTTTT. This codes for CASNGLGGTGELFF.

V and J are TRBV5-1 and TRBJ1-2; D is undetermined. The V and J ends lost 1 base and 6 bases respectively, with 22 bases between them. This CDR3 region has 17 residues. Germline V gene data show CDR1 as SGHRS and CDR2 as YFSETQ. CDR3 loop: CASSLLFLVWFTHGYTF. The CDR3 DNA reads TGCGCCAGCAGCTTGTTATTTTTAGTCTGGTTTACTCATGGCTACACCTTC.

CDR3 nucleotides: TGTGCCAGCAGCCGTATCCGGGACTTGAACACTGAAGCTTTCTTT. Amino acid sequence: CASSRIRDLNTEAFF. The chain joins TRBV14 to TRBJ1-1, with a weak D call TRBD1 (5 bases). Trimming shortened V by 4 bases and J by 0 bases, and 12 bases separated the two germline ends. The CDR3 totals 15 residues. Germline V CDR1 and CDR2: SGHDN, FVKESK.

This chain uses TRBV2 with TRBJ2-2, with 7 bases lining up with TRBD1. This CDR3 has 13 residues. Germline lookup yields CDR1 SNHLY and CDR2 FYNNEI. V was pared by 6 bases and J by 7 bases, with 5 bases of the junction left unmatched. The chain's CDR3 is CASRRDRDGELFF. CDR3 bases: TGTGCCAGCAGGCGAGACAGGGACGGGGAGCTGTTTTTT.

The V and J genes are TRBV19 and TRBJ2-3; 8 bases map to TRBD1. Germline lookup yields CDR1 LNHDA and CDR2 SQIVND (reference sequence). The V gene end was trimmed by 5 bases and the J gene end by 3 bases; junction bases not matched to a gene: 10. CDR3 length equals 16 residues. In DNA, the CDR3 is TGTGCCAGTAGTCCTAGGGGGGACAGGAGGACAGATACGCAGTATTTT. This sequence encodes CASSPRGDRRTDTQYF. The variable domain in full, completed from reference TRBV19 and TRBJ2-3, reads DGGITQSPKYLFRKEGQNVTLSCEQNLNHDAMYWYRQDPGQGLRLIYYSQIVNDFQKGDIAEGYSVSREKKESFPLTVTSAQKNPTAFYLCASSPRGDRRTDTQYFGPGTRLTVL.

This sequence joins TRBV24-1 and TRBJ2-4; 9 bases map to TRBD1. V dropped 6 bases and J dropped 8; count of bases not matched to a gene: 7. The germline V gene has CDR1 KGHDR and CDR2 SFDVKD. The CDR3 sequence is 14 residues long. In nucleotides, the CDR3 is TGTGCCACCAGTCCTACAGGGGGCTGGGACATTCAGTACTTC. Protein: CATSPTGGWDIQYF.